This T cell receptor (beta chain) was captured by sequencing in a study of identical twins. Whole-study results and caveats: Cross-sectional statistics, not tracking of the same donors, supported the conclusions.

This clonotype has only a few counts. Its antigen remains unknown. V was clipped by 6 bases and J by 4 bases; unmatched bases: 12. This CDR3 is 15 amino acids long. One entry per CDR3 protein results from TCRdb running MiXCR on the 5' RACE reads. The sample records some 790,000 distinct CDR3 sequences, about 20% being singletons. A further study also used this sample, focusing on T cells expressing NK-cell markers. That work contributes: With an anti-gamma-delta TCR antibody, sorting in several experiments was kept to alpha-beta TCR T cells. Dominant NKG2C+ clonotypes made up about 1.0-7.5% of CD8+ T cells in a handful of donors.

The receptor comes from a woman under 30 in good health. The sequenced material came from PBMCs. This chain connects TRBV12-3 or TRBV12-4 to TRBJ2-7, with 7 bases identical to TRBD2. The CDR3 region is CASRIGLAAYYEQYF. The CDR3 DNA follows: TGTGCCAGCAGAATCGGGCTAGCGGCTTATTACGAGCAGTACTTC.